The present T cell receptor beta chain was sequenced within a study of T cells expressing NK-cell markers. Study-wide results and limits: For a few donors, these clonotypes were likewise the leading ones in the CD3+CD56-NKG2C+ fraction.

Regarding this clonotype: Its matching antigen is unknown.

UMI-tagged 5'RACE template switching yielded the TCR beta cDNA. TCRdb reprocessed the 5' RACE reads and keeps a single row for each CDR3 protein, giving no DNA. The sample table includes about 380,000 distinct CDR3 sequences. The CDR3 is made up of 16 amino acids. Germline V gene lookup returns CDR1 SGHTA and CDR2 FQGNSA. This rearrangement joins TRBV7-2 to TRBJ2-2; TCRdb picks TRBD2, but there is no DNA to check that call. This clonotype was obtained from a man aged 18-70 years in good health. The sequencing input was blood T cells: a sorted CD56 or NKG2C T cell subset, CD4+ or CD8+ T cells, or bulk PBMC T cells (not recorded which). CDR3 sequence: CASSPSQRGNTGELFF.